This TCR beta chain was sequenced in a study of TIL therapy for anti-PD-1-resistant metastatic lung cancer. This clone appeared a few times. Indicated time point: pre-treatment sample, taken before nivolumab and TIL therapy. Most excised metastases sampled were pleural nodules or supraclavicular lymph nodes. Germline CDR1 reads MDHEN; CDR2 reads SYDVKM. V lost 10 bases to trimming and J lost 6 bases, with 13 bases between them. The CDR3 runs 12 residues. This was the immunoSEQ v3 assay. Sequencing used immunoSEQ multiplex PCR; TCRdb keeps in-frame clones, though not all of them. Of roughly 92,000 clones detected, 65% appear once; the ten largest clones hold approximately 11%.

This TCR was sampled from a person aged 30 to 80 with non-small cell lung cancer. This chain links TRBV28 with TRBJ1-5; D uncertain. The sample consisted of tumor tissue, taken at baseline. The CDR3 DNA reads TGTGCCACGACCTCGACCGGTCAGCCCCAGCATTTT. The encoded protein is CATTSTGQPQHF.